A single sample is the source of the 18 T cell receptor beta chains below, sequenced in a study of OX40 agonist ivuxolimab in advanced cancers. TCRdb keeps only in-frame clones here, not all; method: immunoSEQ multiplex PCR. The sample records more than 65,000 clones, approximately 89% being singletons. The sequencing here drew on CD4+ or CD8+ T cells sorted from blood, taken in a trial of the OX40 agonist ivuxolimab. The receptors shown here come from an adult with an advanced solid tumor such as melanoma, head and neck, liver or kidney cancer.

The chain uses TRBV15 and TRBJ1-1; D is uncertain. Per germline, CDR1 LNHNV and CDR2 YYDKDF (reference sequence). Trimming took 6 bases from V and 6 from J, leaving 17 bases between them. There are 14 residues in the CDR3. The CDR3: CATRRPADGAEAFF. The CDR3 region has the DNA TGTGCCACCAGGAGACCGGCCGATGGGGCTGAAGCTTTCTTT.

The chain carries TRBV5-1 and TRBJ2-3, with D unclear. CDR3 length: 16 residues. Germline V gene data show CDR1 as SGHRS and CDR2 as YFSETQ. Deletions cut 0 bases from V and 2 bases from J, with 13 bases between. The CDR3 nucleotides read TGCGCCAGCAGCTTGGCCAGTGTGGCCTACACAGATACGCAGTATTTT. Translating it yields CASSLASVAYTDTQYF.

This rearrangement joins TRBV18 to TRBJ1-5, with unresolved D. Trimming pared 2 bases from V and 5 bases from J, leaving 7 bases between. The CDR3 has 13 residues. CDR1 and CDR2 from the germline V gene are KGHSH and LQKENI. The CDR3 region has the DNA TGTGCCAGCTCACCAGGGGAAGATCAGCCCCAGCATTTT. Residues: CASSPGEDQPQHF.

V usage is TRBV6-1 and J usage is TRBJ1-5; D is unclear. The CDR3 runs to 13 residues. Trimming shortened V by 7 bases and J by 8 bases, and 15 bases separated the two germline ends. In germline, CDR1 is MNHNS, CDR2 SASEGT. The CDR3 sequence: CASTTRAPEPQHF. DNA for the CDR3: TGTGCCAGCACCACCCGGGCGCCTGAGCCCCAGCATTTT.

The genes are TRBV10-3 and TRBJ1-5; possible D gene TRBD1, 5 bases. V gave up 10 bases and J gave up 9 bases, with 16 bases separating them. The CDR3 sequence is 12 residues long. From germline, CDR1 is ENHRY and CDR2 SYGVKD. DNA of the CDR3: TGTGCCACCTGGGACGGTGACCGGCCCCAGCATTTT. This encodes CATWDGDRPQHF.

This clone was counted a few times. The chain couples TRBV2 to TRBJ1-5; TRBD1 might be the D (6 bases). The CDR3 covers 14 residues. The V gene lost 4 bases and the J gene lost 6 bases, with 13 bases spanning the gap. The germline CDR1 and CDR2 sequences are SNHLY and FYNNEI. Here the CDR3 reads CASSVQGQSQPQHF. CDR3 DNA: TGTGCCAGCAGTGTACAGGGTCAATCTCAGCCCCAGCATTTT.

This clone was seen once. The V and J genes are TRBV18 and TRBJ2-5; tentative D call: TRBD1 (5 bases). The CDR3 runs 14 residues. Trimming stripped 6 bases from V and 1 base from J, with 12 bases between. The germline gives CDR1 KGHSH, CDR2 LQKENI. The CDR3 nucleotides read TGTGCCAGCTCCTGGGGCAGAGTCCAAGAGACCCAGTACTTC. It encodes CASSWGRVQETQYF.

The V and J genes are TRBV30 and TRBJ2-5; D possibly corresponds to TRBD1 (6 bases). With 2 bases removed from V and 5 bases from J, the gap between germline ends came to 6 bases. The CDR3 has 11 amino acids. The germline V gene has CDR1 GTSNPN and CDR2 SVGIG (reference sequence). The CDR3 coding sequence is TGTGCCTGGAGTCAGGGGGAGACCCAGTACTTC. This gives the protein CAWSQGETQYF.

The chain is built from TRBV19 and TRBJ2-3; 9 nucleotides agree with TRBD2. This CDR3 has 16 amino acids. Germline-derived CDR1 and CDR2 are LNHDA and SQIVND (reference sequence). J lost 1 base, V lost 5 bases, and 7 bases had no gene match. For the CDR3, the DNA is TGTGCCAGTAGTCGACAGACTAGCGGAGGCACAGATACGCAGTATTTT. This encodes CASSRQTSGGTDTQYF.

The gene calls are TRBV9 and TRBJ2-3, with 7 bases lining up with TRBD2. The V and J ends lost 7 bases and 5 bases, in that order; junction bases with no gene match: 1. The CDR3 loop spans 11 amino acids. Germline V gene sequence: CDR1 SGDLS, CDR2 YYNGEE. This CDR3 is CASGLEDTQYF. For the CDR3, the DNA is TGTGCCAGCGGACTAGAAGATACGCAGTATTTT.

This chain links TRBV6-1 with TRBJ1-3; D gene unclear. The CDR3 runs 13 residues. Trimming took off 8 bases at V and 4 bases at J, with 12 bases between the two ends. Germline CDR1 MNHNS, CDR2 SASEGT. CDR3 amino acids: CASRPNSGNTIYF. For the CDR3, the DNA is TGTGCCAGCCGGCCTAATTCGGGAAACACCATATATTTT.

V is TRBV6-6 and J is TRBJ2-6; the D call may be TRBD1 or TRBD2 (5 bases each). The CDR3 totals 14 residues. Germline CDR1 reads MNHNY; CDR2 reads SVGAGI (reference sequence). V was cut by 8 bases and J by 4 bases, with 12 bases left in between. The CDR3 region has the DNA TGTGCCAGCCTTGGGACCGTGGGGGCCAACGTCCTGACTTTC. Translation: CASLGTVGANVLTF.

For this clone: An end of the junction differs from the germline gene, which may be a read error. The same CDR3 arises from other DNA sequences in this sample as well. This sequence joins TRBV5-4 and TRBJ1-6; the D gene is possibly TRBD1 (5 bases). CDR1 and CDR2 (germline): SGHNT, YYREEE (reference sequence). The CDR3 contains 15 residues. CDR3 bases: TGTGCCAGCAGCTTGGTAGGGCAGGGAAATTCGCCCCTCCACTTT. It specifies CASSLVGQGNSPLHF. Complete variable domain (other parts from reference TRBV5-4 and TRBJ1-6): ETGVTQSPTHLIKTRGQQVTLRCSSQSGHNTVSWYQQALGQGPQFIFQYYREEENGRGNFPPRFSGLQFPNYSSELNVNALELDDSALYLCASSLVGQGNSPLHFGNGTRLTVT.

The V and J genes are TRBV28 and TRBJ1-5, with a weak D call TRBD1 (5 bases). The CDR3 totals 13 residues. V gave up 10 bases and J gave up 0 bases, with 10 bases separating them. CDR1 and CDR2 (germline): MDHEN, SYDVKM. In DNA, the CDR3 is TGTGCCACCTCGAGGGGTAGCAATCAGCCCCAGCATTTT. Protein product: CATSRGSNQPQHF.

The rearrangement links TRBV30 to TRBJ2-2, with D tentatively TRBD2 (5 bases). The germline CDR1 and CDR2 sequences are GTSNPN and SVGIG (reference sequence). The CDR3 spans 15 residues. Trimming removed 2 bases from V and 5 bases from J, with 15 bases in between. CDR3 sequence (DNA): TGTGCCTGGAGTAAGGCCGCGGGTTGGACCGGGGAGCTGTTTTTT. This translates into CAWSKAAGWTGELFF.

This chain uses TRBV19 with TRBJ1-5, with 9 bases lining up with TRBD1. V trimming: 7 bases; J trimming: 5 bases; junction bases outside the gene matches: 9. The CDR3 runs 15 residues. In germline, CDR1 is LNHDA, CDR2 SQIVND (reference sequence). The CDR3 loop reads CASIQQGAADQPQHF. In nucleotides, the CDR3 is TGTGCCAGTATACAACAGGGGGCGGCCGATCAGCCCCAGCATTTT.

This chain links TRBV7-8 with TRBJ1-5; 8 bases line up with TRBD1. The CDR3 runs 14 residues. The ends lost 4 bases at V and 5 bases at J; junction bases unmatched: 4. Germline CDR1 is SGHVS and CDR2 is FQNEAQ. Here the CDR3 DNA reads TGTGCCAGCAGCTCCACAGGGGGGGATCAGCCCCAGCATTTT. Protein product: CASSSTGGDQPQHF.

The rearrangement uses TRBV6-5 and TRBJ2-3; D is perhaps TRBD2 (5 bases). CDR1 and CDR2 (germline): MNHEY, SVGAGI. This CDR3 is built from 15 residues. Trimming took off 2 bases at V and 0 bases at J, with 9 bases between the two ends. CDR3 sequence: CASSYLWTSTDTQYF. In nucleotides, the CDR3 is TGTGCCAGCAGTTACCTCTGGACTAGCACAGATACGCAGTATTTT.